The rows below give T cell receptor beta chains drawn from one sample of a study of T cells in Graves' hyperthyroidism and ophthalmopathy. TCRdb used MiXCR to reprocess the multiplex PCR reads, holding one entry per CDR3 protein. The data show approximately 510,000 distinct CDR3 sequences, around 20% seen once. Sequencing was carried out using blood. The receptors were gathered from a man aged 18 to 30 with Graves' hyperthyroidism. Both conserved end residues are part of each CDR3. Fields, in order: J gene, CDR3 length, V gene, clone size, D gene, CDR3 protein, CDR3 DNA. The D gene is left open where the match is weak. The listing skips clone size in some rows; elsewhere it reads once, few, many or a size class.

TRBJ1-2	14	TRBV6-1	.	TRBD1	CASSTGGSDYGYTF	TGTGCCAGCAGTACAGGGGGCAGCGACTATGGCTACACCTTC
TRBJ2-5	17	TRBV6-1	few	TRBD1	CASSSPGQGRWVETQYF	TGTGCCAGCAGCTCCCCGGGACAGGGGCGTTGGGTGGAGACCCAGTACTTC
TRBJ1-6	15	TRBV28	.	.	CASSPKGGYNSPLHF	TGTGCCAGCAGTCCAAAAGGGGGCTATAATTCACCCCTCCACTTT
TRBJ2-6	15	TRBV6-1	.	.	CASSGGSSGANVLTF	TGTGCCAGCAGTGGGGGTAGCTCTGGGGCCAACGTCCTGACTTTC
TRBJ2-2	15	TRBV30	.	TRBD1	CAWRAWDSNTGELFF	TGTGCCTGGAGAGCTTGGGACAGTAACACCGGGGAGCTGTTTTTT
TRBJ1-5	15	TRBV6-1	many	.	CASSEIGEGNQPQHF	TGTGCCAGCAGTGAAATCGGGGAGGGCAATCAGCCCCAGCATTTT
TRBJ1-2	12	TRBV30	many	.	CASTGIHYGYTF	TGTGCCTCGACCGGGATTCACTATGGCTACACCTTC
TRBJ1-2	15	TRBV10-3	.	.	CAISHDSPGYYGYTF	TGTGCCATCAGCCATGATTCACCAGGGTACTATGGCTACACCTTC
TRBJ1-1	14	TRBV19	.	.	CASRQTARSAEAFF	TGTGCCAGTCGCCAGACGGCCCGTAGTGCTGAAGCTTTCTTT
TRBJ2-3	14	TRBV12-3/TRBV12-4	few	TRBD1	CASSLDRATDTQYF	TGTGCCAGCAGTCTAGACAGGGCCACAGATACGCAGTATTTT